The sequence of this T cell receptor (beta chain) was determined in a study of long-term antiretroviral therapy in people with HIV. Whole-study findings and limits: Transplant-donor-level diversity was not reached after ART, though diversity increased. Clonotypes expanded prior to ART showed repertoire dominance at all sampled time points. ART adherence, viral resistance and therapy changes went undocumented. Collection of the blood, which took place between the mid-2000s and the late 2010s, possibly occurred under older ART regimens.

In regard to this clone: Its specificity is unknown.

A v3.0 immunoSEQ assay was performed at survey level. Sequenced by immunoSEQ multiplex PCR; TCRdb stores in-frame clones only, minus some. The sample comprises about 20,000 clones, approximately 89% of which are singletons, and about 3.3% rests with the top ten. The specimen was unsorted PBMCs, collected approximately 2.5 years after starting antiretroviral therapy. This clonotype was obtained from a woman aged 50 to 65 with HIV.

The CDR3 nucleotides read TGCGCCAGCAGTCCCATCCTTACAGGGGAAGTGAGGGCATTCACTCGCTACACCTTC. Translating gives CASSPILTGEVRAFTRYTF. The chain carries TRBV5-1 and TRBJ1-2, with 7 bases lining up with TRBD1. The CDR3 consists of 19 residues. V gave up 5 bases and J gave up 9 bases; unmatched junction bases: 28. Per germline, CDR1 SGHRS and CDR2 YFSETQ.